This T cell receptor (beta chain) originates from a study of OX40 agonist ivuxolimab in advanced cancers. Findings and limits, study-wide: At doses 0.1 to 3.0 mg/kg, CD4+ and CD8+ clones expanded.

Libraries were prepared by immunoSEQ multiplex PCR; TCRdb keeps only in-frame clonotypes and omits some of them. The table shows 70,000 or so clones, with about 89% occurring only once. A note on this clone: Its antigen remains unidentified.

The CDR3 sequence is 16 residues long. V dropped 6 bases and J dropped 2; count of bases not matched to a gene: 9. Looked up from germline, CDR1 is SGHVS and CDR2 is FQNEAQ. V usage is TRBV7-8 and J usage is TRBJ1-3; 8 nucleotides agree with TRBD1. The sequence was obtained from an adult with an advanced solid tumor such as melanoma, head and neck, liver or kidney cancer. Material: CD4+ or CD8+ T cells sorted from blood, obtained in a trial of the OX40 agonist ivuxolimab. CDR3 nucleotide sequence: TGTGCCAGCAGGGATGGGACAGGTATCCCTGGAAACACCATATATTTT. Encoded protein: CASRDGTGIPGNTIYF. Drawing the rest from reference TRBV7-8 and TRBJ1-3, the complete variable domain is GAGVSQSPRYKVAKRGQDVALRCDPISGHVSLFWYQQALGQGPEFLTYFQNEAQLDKSGLPSDRFFAERPEGSVSTLKIQRTQQEDSAVYLCASRDGTGIPGNTIYFGEGSWLTVV.